Listed below are T cell receptor beta chains from one sample, sequenced in a study of MAIT cells during Salmonella Paratyphi A infection. From the 5' RACE reads, TCRdb called clonotypes with MiXCR, one entry per CDR3 protein. The table lists some 700 distinct CDR3 sequences, 30% of them singletons. Sequenced material: MAIT cells from blood, taken at the first sampling point of the challenge study. Receptors were obtained from a person aged 18 to 75 who was deliberately infected with Salmonella Paratyphi A in a paratyphoid fever challenge study. Both conserved end residues are part of each CDR3.

>TRBV4-2|15|TRBJ2-5
CASSQYREGQETQYF
>TRBV28|15|TRBJ1-6
CASSPGQGAVSPLHF
>TRBV20-1|14|TRBJ2-1
CSAGGRRMWNEQFF
>TRBV7-3|14|TRBJ2-2
CASSTQGAVGELFF
>TRBV6-4|13|TRBJ2-3
CASSDGSTDTQYF
>TRBV6-4|15|TRBJ2-3
CASSDSSGRKDKKYF
>TRBV5-1|16|TRBJ1-1
CASSLNSGGGNTEAFF
>TRBV6-6|15|TRBJ2-7
CASSYSADGGYEQYF
>TRBV2|14|TRBJ2-7
CASRPRVSSYEQYF
>TRBV20-1|16|TRBJ2-7
CSARDQGTGEYYEQYF
>TRBV15|15|TRBJ2-3
CATSSASGSTDTQYF
>TRBV6-2/TRBV6-3|17|TRBJ2-3
CASSYSAGAGVTDTQYF
>TRBV20-1|11|TRBJ2-1
CSQGGYNEQFF
>TRBV2|14|TRBJ2-3
CASSASGSKETKYF
>TRBV25-1|14|TRBJ1-2
CASTPAGGIYGYTF
>TRBV15|15|TRBJ2-3
CATSRVFGGSDTQYF
>TRBV5-1|13|TRBJ1-1
CASSLRQNTEAFF
>TRBV20-1|15|TRBJ2-7
CSARIVTGTDYEQYF
>TRBV20-1|13|TRBJ2-7
CSARGQADYEQYF
>TRBV20-1|14|TRBJ2-7
CSARRLAEAYEQYF
>TRBV6-2/TRBV6-3|17|TRBJ1-2
CASSYHGQGEGSYGYTF
>TRBV20-1|15|TRBJ2-5
CSARPPTGERETQYF
>TRBV24-1|17|TRBJ2-2
CATSARGTGKETGELFF
>TRBV6-4|15|TRBJ2-3
CASSDSGLATDTQYF
>TRBV3-1|13|TRBJ1-4
CASSHRRSEKLFF
>TRBV6-1|14|TRBJ1-6
CASSEDSGYSPLHF
>TRBV10-3|12|TRBJ1-2
CAISESDGPYTF
>TRBV5-1|13|TRBJ2-7
CTSKQREANEQYF
>TRBV15|14|TRBJ2-5
CATSRAGGGETQYF
>TRBV5-1|17|TRBJ2-3
CASSCLGTSGSTDTQYF
>TRBV6-4|15|TRBJ2-1
CASSSLGGGYNEQFF
>TRBV20-1|14|TRBJ2-5
CSARDGTSRETQYF
>TRBV20-1|13|TRBJ2-3
CSDSGLATDTQYF
>TRBV3-1|19|TRBJ2-1
CASSQDVLAGRPSYNEQFF
>TRBV6-5|13|TRBJ1-2
CASSYVGFYGYTF
>TRBV6-4|15|TRBJ2-1
CASSGLAGEGNEQFF
>TRBV20-1|15|TRBJ1-5
CSARGQSYSNQPQHF
>TRBV6-6|16|TRBJ1-5
CASSYPGDRANQPQHF
>TRBV6-1|15|TRBJ2-3
CASSELSGGAETQEF
>TRBV7-2|15|TRBJ2-5
CASSRGQMYQETQYF